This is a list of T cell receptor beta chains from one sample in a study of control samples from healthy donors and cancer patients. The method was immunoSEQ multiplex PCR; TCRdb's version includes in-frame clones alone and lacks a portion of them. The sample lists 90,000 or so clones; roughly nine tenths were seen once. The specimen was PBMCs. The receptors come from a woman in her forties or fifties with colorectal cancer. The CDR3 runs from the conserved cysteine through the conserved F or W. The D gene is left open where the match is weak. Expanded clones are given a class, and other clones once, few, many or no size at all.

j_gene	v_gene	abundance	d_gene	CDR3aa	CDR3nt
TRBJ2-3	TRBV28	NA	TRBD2	CASSFISGGEDTQYF	TGTGCCAGCAGTTTCATTTCCGGGGGGGAAGATACGCAGTATTTT
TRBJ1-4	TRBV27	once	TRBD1	CATSIGGREKLFF	TGTGCCACAAGCATAGGGGGCCGTGAAAAACTGTTTTTT
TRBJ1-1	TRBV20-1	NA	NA	CSASRGFTEAFF	TGCAGTGCTAGTCGGGGATTCACTGAAGCTTTCTTT
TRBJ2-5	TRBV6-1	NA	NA	CASSEDQLQETQYF	TGTGCCAGCAGTGAAGACCAGCTCCAAGAGACCCAGTACTTC
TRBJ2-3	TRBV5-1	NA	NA	CASSLGGAQKAQYF	TGCGCCAGCAGCTTGGGCGGGGCCCAGAAGGCGCAGTATTTT
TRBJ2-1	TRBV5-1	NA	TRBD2	CASSRAGTSSYNEQFF	TGCGCCAGCAGCAGAGCCGGGACTAGCTCCTACAATGAGCAGTTCTTC
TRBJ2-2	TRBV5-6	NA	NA	CASSLGPSTGELFF	TGTGCCAGCAGCTTGGGACCCTCCACCGGGGAGCTGTTTTTT
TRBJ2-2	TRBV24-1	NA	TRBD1	CATSDYGTGTAGELFF	TGTGCCACCAGTGACTATGGGACAGGGACGGCCGGGGAGCTGTTTTTT
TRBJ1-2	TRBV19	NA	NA	CASRPDSSNYGYTF	TGTGCCAGTAGACCCGACAGTAGTAACTATGGCTACACCTTC
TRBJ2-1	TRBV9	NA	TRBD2	CASSRGGSSYNEQFF	TGTGCCAGCAGCCGCGGGGGGTCATCCTACAATGAGCAGTTCTTC